The 25 T cell receptor beta chains listed next were all sequenced from one sample in a study of cytomegalovirus exposure and HLA in healthy donors (dated by TCRdb to between 2016 and 2019). Library preparation employed the immunoSEQ multiplex PCR assay. The multiplex PCR relied on a mix of 60 forward primers for TCR Vbeta segments and 13 reverse primers for TCR Jbeta segments. Here the immuneACCESS table is served through TCRdb, limited to in-frame sequences with V and J called. Missing clones are a known gap in these copies; in checked studies unresolved V genes cover under half, and the rest lacks a known reason. The table for this sample lists approximately 170,000 clones; approximately 78% of them were counted only once. Of the sample, approximately 2.2% is held by the ten largest clones. The specimen was PBMCs. The receptors come from a male donor in good health and CMV-seronegative.

This CDR3 is CASSLDRRPGGVSDTQYF. CDR3 coding DNA: TGTGCCAGCAGTTTAGATCGCCGCCCAGGGGGCGTGTCAGATACGCAGTATTTT. The chain combines TRBV28 with TRBJ2-3; 8 bases match TRBD1. The ends lost 2 bases at V and 4 bases at J; junction bases unmatched: 14. Germline CDR1 is MDHEN and CDR2 is SYDVKM. This CDR3 is built from 18 residues.

The chain couples TRBV19 to TRBJ2-3, with 8 bases lining up with TRBD2. Trimming removed 4 bases from V and 5 bases from J; junction bases left unmatched: 11. Germline-derived CDR1 and CDR2 are LNHDA and SQIVND (reference sequence). This CDR3 is built from 16 residues. CDR3 DNA: TGTGCCAGTAGTAAGGGGCTTTTGGCGGGAGGAGATACGCAGTATTTT. Protein product: CASSKGLLAGGDTQYF.

The table lists this clone with a few counts. This chain connects TRBV7-2 to TRBJ1-1, with TRBD1 as a possible D gene (5 bases). The CDR3 covers 13 residues. The V end was cut by 6 bases, the J end by 5 bases, with 13 bases between. Germline loops: CDR1 SGHTA, CDR2 FQGNSA. The CDR3, as DNA: TGTGCCAGCAGTTCCCAGGGTGAGACTGAAGCTTTCTTT. It codes for CASSSQGETEAFF. The variable domain in full, with the rest retrieved from reference TRBV7-2 and TRBJ1-1, is GAGVSQSPSNKVTEKGKDVELRCDPISGHTALYWYRQSLGQGLEFLIYFQGNSAPDKSGLPSDRFSAERTGGSVSTLTIQRTQQEDSAVYLCASSSQGETEAFFGQGTRLTVV.

The chain employs TRBV18 and TRBJ1-2; 8 nucleotides agree with TRBD1. Germline values: CDR1 KGHSH, CDR2 LQKENI. CDR3 length equals 16 residues. V lost 3 bases and J lost 3; bases outside the gene matches: 9. CDR3 region: CASSPTSRGQDYGYTF. In nucleotides, the CDR3 is TGTGCCAGCTCACCCACAAGCAGGGGGCAAGACTATGGCTACACCTTC.

Comments on this clone: The same CDR3 is also encoded by other DNA sequences in this sample. The CDR3 DNA follows: TGTGCCAGCAGTTCAACAGGGGGCGGATACGAGCAGTACTTC. This sequence encodes CASSSTGGGYEQYF. The chain recombines TRBV28 with TRBJ2-7; 9 nucleotides align to TRBD1. V shed 4 bases and J 4 bases; nucleotides not matched to a gene: 5. The CDR3 has 14 residues. Germline CDR1 reads MDHEN; CDR2 reads SYDVKM.

The chain combines TRBV7-9 with TRBJ1-5, with 8 bases matching TRBD1. With V trimmed by 5 bases and J by 4 bases, 1 base remained unmatched. Germline CDR1 reads SEHNR; CDR2 reads FQNEAQ (reference sequence). The CDR3 spans 13 residues. The CDR3 here is CASSRQGNQPQHF. DNA of the CDR3: TGTGCCAGCAGCCGACAGGGGAATCAGCCCCAGCATTTT. Full variable domain (remainder filled in from reference TRBV7-9 and TRBJ1-5): DTGVSQNPRHKITKRGQNVTFRCDPISEHNRLYWYRQTLGQGPEFLTYFQNEAQLEKSRLLSDRFSAERPKGSFSTLEIQRTEQGDSAMYLCASSRQGNQPQHFGDGTRLSIL.

The table lists this clone with a few counts. The chain joins TRBV2 to TRBJ1-1; D unclear. The CDR3 runs 11 residues. V gave up 6 bases and J gave up 4 bases, with 6 bases separating them. Germline-derived CDR1 and CDR2 are SNHLY and FYNNEI. The CDR3 spells CASRERTEAFF. CDR3 DNA: TGTGCCAGCAGGGAGCGCACTGAAGCTTTCTTT.

This sequence joins TRBV29-1 and TRBJ2-2; D possibly corresponds to TRBD1 (7 bases). The ends were cut back, 5 bases at V and 4 bases at J, with 14 bases in the middle. The CDR3 runs 14 residues. Germline V gene data show CDR1 as SQVTM and CDR2 as ANQGSEA. CDR3 nucleotide sequence: TGCAGCGTTTTCCCAGGGGGGAGCACCGGGGAGCTGTTTTTT. Amino acids: CSVFPGGSTGELFF.

The chain joins TRBV7-9 to TRBJ2-3; 9 bases agree with TRBD2. CDR1 is SEHNR and CDR2 is FQNEAQ in the germline V gene (reference sequence). J gave up 1 base and V 5 bases, and 7 bases lay outside the gene matches. The CDR3 is 16 amino acids. DNA of the CDR3: TGTGCCAGCAGCGTCATTAGCGGGGGTGGCACAGATACGCAGTATTTT. The encoded protein is CASSVISGGGTDTQYF.

The genes are TRBV10-3 and TRBJ2-7; 7 nucleotides match TRBD1. Trimming removed 6 bases from V and 0 bases from J; junction bases left unmatched: 5. This CDR3 has 14 residues. The germline V gene has CDR1 ENHRY and CDR2 SYGVKD. The CDR3 is CAISRDRDSYEQYF. DNA for the CDR3: TGTGCCATCAGCCGGGACAGAGACTCCTACGAGCAGTACTTC.

This clone was seen ten or more times. The chain employs TRBV5-1 and TRBJ1-1; D is ambiguous. The germline gives CDR1 SGHRS, CDR2 YFSETQ. CDR3 length: 14 residues. Trimming shortened V by 3 bases and J by 0 bases, and 9 bases separated the two germline ends. This CDR3 is CASSSFGMNTEAFF. The CDR3 nucleotides are TGCGCCAGCAGCTCTTTCGGGATGAACACTGAAGCTTTCTTT.

J is TRBJ2-1 and V is TRBV27; 9 bases match TRBD2. CDR3 size: 19 residues. Trimming removed 7 bases from V and 0 bases from J; junction bases left unmatched: 16. The germline V gene encodes CDR1 MNHEY and CDR2 SMNVEV (reference sequence). Here the CDR3 DNA reads TGTGCCAGCACCAGACTCCCCCCGGGACTAGCCTTCTCCTACAATGAGCAGTTCTTC. This encodes CASTRLPPGLAFSYNEQFF.

This clone was seen just once. This chain uses TRBV6-1 with TRBJ1-1, with 10 positions matching TRBD1. There are 14 residues in the CDR3. V lost 7 bases and J lost 6; bases outside the gene matches: 8. Germline V lookup: CDR1 MNHNS, CDR2 SASEGT. The CDR3 DNA sequence: TGTGCCAGCACCCAACGACAGGGGGCCGCTGAAGCTTTCTTT. This codes for CASTQRQGAAEAFF.

The chain links TRBV9 to TRBJ2-7; D is undetermined. V lost 0 bases and J lost 3, with 13 bases in between. This CDR3 spans 15 amino acids. From germline, CDR1 is SGDLS and CDR2 YYNGEE. The CDR3 sequence is CASSVVPGTIYEQYF. The CDR3, as DNA: TGTGCCAGCAGCGTAGTTCCGGGTACCATCTACGAGCAGTACTTC.

The chain employs TRBV4-3 and TRBJ2-1; 14 nucleotides align to TRBD2. Germline CDR1 LGHNA, CDR2 YSLEER. V lost 6 bases, J lost 9 bases, and 10 bases stayed unmatched. The CDR3 sequence is 16 residues long. The CDR3 region is CASRPGLAGDSGEQFF. CDR3 coding DNA: TGCGCCAGCAGACCGGGACTAGCGGGAGATAGTGGTGAGCAGTTCTTC.

Remarks on this clone: This sample also contains other DNA sequences that code for the same CDR3. V and J are TRBV7-2 and TRBJ2-5, with 7 bases aligning to TRBD1. Germline lookup yields CDR1 SGHTA and CDR2 FQGNSA. The CDR3 covers 15 residues. Unmatched junction bases numbered 4, after V lost 1 base and J lost 2 bases. CDR3 in amino acids: CASSLGTGRQETQYF. In DNA, the CDR3 is TGTGCCAGCAGCTTAGGGACAGGCCGACAAGAGACCCAGTACTTC.

This CDR3 is CSVDGAKGGPSMRNNEQFF. In DNA, the CDR3 is TGCAGCGTTGACGGAGCGAAGGGAGGGCCCTCGATGAGAAACAATGAGCAGTTCTTC. The J gene is TRBJ2-1, the V gene TRBV29-1; 7 nucleotides line up with TRBD2. CDR1 and CDR2 from the germline V gene are SQVTM and ANQGSEA. This CDR3 region has 19 residues. V was clipped by 3 bases and J by 5 bases; unmatched bases: 22.

The chain combines TRBV5-4 with TRBJ1-2; D is undetermined. The germline gives CDR1 SGHNT, CDR2 YYREEE (reference sequence). The CDR3 contains 14 residues. Deletions cut 2 bases from V and 5 bases from J, with 13 bases between. CDR3 in amino acids: CASSFGQTEYGYTF. Written as DNA, the CDR3 is TGTGCCAGCAGCTTCGGTCAGACGGAGTATGGCTACACCTTC.

The CDR3 sequence is CASSLVGTSGGYEQYF. CDR3 coding DNA: TGTGCCAGCAGCTTAGTCGGGACTAGCGGGGGCTACGAGCAGTACTTC. This chain connects TRBV7-9 to TRBJ2-7; 14 bases are shared with TRBD2. There are 16 residues in the CDR3. Germline-derived CDR1 and CDR2 are SEHNR and FQNEAQ (reference sequence). The junction had 2 bases not matched to a gene; V was cut back by 1 base and J by 3 bases.

On this clone: This sample also contains other DNA sequences that code for the same CDR3. V gene TRBV6-5 combines with J gene TRBJ2-7; D may be TRBD1 (5 bases). CDR1 and CDR2 from the germline V gene are MNHEY and SVGAGI. V lost 2 bases, J lost 2 bases, and 7 bases lay in between. CDR3 length: 13 amino acids. CDR3 sequence: CASSYPGTYEQYF. The CDR3 DNA sequence: TGTGCCAGCAGTTACCCAGGGACCTACGAGCAGTACTTC.

V and J are TRBV6-5 and TRBJ2-5; D perhaps matches TRBD1 (5 bases). The J call may be in error: the DNA end matches TRBJ2-7 better. This CDR3 region has 13 residues. From germline, CDR1 is MNHEY and CDR2 SVGAGI. CDR3 coding DNA: TGTGCCAGCAGTTTGACAGAGAACTACGAGCAGTACTTC. Encoded protein: CASSLTENYEQYF.

CDR3 sequence reads: CASSSGGTGRSSSYEQYF. CDR3 DNA sequence: TGCGCCAGCAGCTCAGGCGGGACAGGGCGATCCAGCTCCTACGAGCAGTACTTC. The chain recombines TRBV10-2 with TRBJ2-7; 9 nucleotides align to TRBD1. V shed 6 bases, J shed 0 bases, and the junction held 15 bases outside the gene matches. CDR3 size: 18 residues. Germline V gene lookup returns CDR1 WSHSY and CDR2 SAAADI.

V and J are TRBV18 and TRBJ2-7, with 7 nucleotides matching TRBD2. Trimming at V came to 2 bases and at J to 2 bases, leaving 3 bases not matched to a gene. Germline V gene data show CDR1 as KGHSH and CDR2 as LQKENI. This CDR3 spans 14 amino acids. CDR3 sequence: CASSPIREAYEQYF. CDR3 DNA sequence: TGTGCCAGCTCACCAATACGGGAGGCCTACGAGCAGTACTTC. Filled out from reference TRBV18 and TRBJ2-7, the complete variable domain reads NAGVMQNPRHLVRRRGQEARLRCSPMKGHSHVYWYRQLPEEGLKFMVYLQKENIIDESGMPKERFSAEFPKEGPSILRIQQVVRGDSAAYFCASSPIREAYEQYFGPGTRLTVT.

CDR3 bases: TGTGCCAGCAGGAGGACTAGCGAAAACCAAGATACGCAGTATTTT. Amino acids: CASRRTSENQDTQYF. The chain carries TRBV7-2 and TRBJ2-3, with 9 bases lining up with TRBD2. V lost 6 bases and J lost 5; bases outside the gene matches: 9. CDR3 length equals 15 residues. Germline CDR1 and CDR2: SGHTA and FQGNSA.

The chain joins TRBV7-6 to TRBJ2-7; 7 bases line up with TRBD2. V was clipped by 5 bases and J by 4 bases; unmatched bases: 2. The CDR3 is 12 amino acids. In germline, CDR1 is SGHVS, CDR2 FNYEAQ. The chain's CDR3 is CASSGGGYEQYF. For the CDR3, the DNA is TGTGCCAGCAGCGGCGGGGGTTACGAGCAGTACTTC.